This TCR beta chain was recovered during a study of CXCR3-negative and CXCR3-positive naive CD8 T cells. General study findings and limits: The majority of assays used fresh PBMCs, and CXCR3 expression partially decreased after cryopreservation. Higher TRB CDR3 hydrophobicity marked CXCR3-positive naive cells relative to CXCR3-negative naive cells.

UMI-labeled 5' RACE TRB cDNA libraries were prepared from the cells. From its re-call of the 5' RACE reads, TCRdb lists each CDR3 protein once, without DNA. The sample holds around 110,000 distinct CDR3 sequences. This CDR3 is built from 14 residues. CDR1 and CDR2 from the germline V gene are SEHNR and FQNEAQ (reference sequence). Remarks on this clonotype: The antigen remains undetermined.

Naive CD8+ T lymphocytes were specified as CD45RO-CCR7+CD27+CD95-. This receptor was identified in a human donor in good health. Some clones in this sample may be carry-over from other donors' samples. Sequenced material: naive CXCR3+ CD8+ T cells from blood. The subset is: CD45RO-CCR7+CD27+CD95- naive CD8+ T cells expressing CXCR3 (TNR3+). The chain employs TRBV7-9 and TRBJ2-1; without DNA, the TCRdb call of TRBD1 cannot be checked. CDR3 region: CASSLGGGPHEQFF. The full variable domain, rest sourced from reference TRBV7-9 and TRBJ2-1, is DTGVSQNPRHKITKRGQNVTFRCDPISEHNRLYWYRQTLGQGPEFLTYFQNEAQLEKSRLLSDRFSAERPKGSFSTLEIQRTEQGDSAMYLCASSLGGGPHEQFFGPGTRLTVL.